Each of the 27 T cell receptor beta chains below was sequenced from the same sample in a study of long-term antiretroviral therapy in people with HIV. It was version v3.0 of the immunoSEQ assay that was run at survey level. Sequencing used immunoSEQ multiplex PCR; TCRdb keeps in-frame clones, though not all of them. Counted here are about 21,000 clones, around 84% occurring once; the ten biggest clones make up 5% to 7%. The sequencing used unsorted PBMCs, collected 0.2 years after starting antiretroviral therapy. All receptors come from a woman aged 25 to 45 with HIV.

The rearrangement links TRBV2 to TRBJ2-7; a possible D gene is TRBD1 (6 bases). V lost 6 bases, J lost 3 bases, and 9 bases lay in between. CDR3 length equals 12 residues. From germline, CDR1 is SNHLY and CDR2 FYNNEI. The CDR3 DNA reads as TGTGCCAGCAGCCGGACAGTCTACGAGCAGTACTTC. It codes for CASSRTVYEQYF.

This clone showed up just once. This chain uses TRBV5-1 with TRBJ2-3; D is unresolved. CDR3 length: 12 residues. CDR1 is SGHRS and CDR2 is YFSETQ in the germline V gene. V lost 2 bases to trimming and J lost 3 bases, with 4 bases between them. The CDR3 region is CASSFNTDTQYF. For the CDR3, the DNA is TGCGCCAGCAGCTTTAATACAGATACGCAGTATTTT. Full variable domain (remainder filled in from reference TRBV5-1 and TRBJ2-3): KAGVTQTPRYLIKTRGQQVTLSCSPISGHRSVSWYQQTPGQGLQFLFEYFSETQRNKGNFPGRFSGRQFSNSRSEMNVSTLELGDSALYLCASSFNTDTQYFGPGTRLTVL.

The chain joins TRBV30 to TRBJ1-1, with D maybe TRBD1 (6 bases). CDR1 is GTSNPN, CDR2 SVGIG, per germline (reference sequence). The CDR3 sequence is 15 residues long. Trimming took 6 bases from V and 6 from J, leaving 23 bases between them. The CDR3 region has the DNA TGTGCCTGCCCGATAGGGGGGGGGCTTATCTCTGAAGCTTTCTTT. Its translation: CACPIGGGLISEAFF.

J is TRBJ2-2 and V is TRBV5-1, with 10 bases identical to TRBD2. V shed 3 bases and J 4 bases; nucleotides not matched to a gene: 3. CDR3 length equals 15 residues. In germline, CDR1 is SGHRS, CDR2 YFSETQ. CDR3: CASSSWTSGTGELFF. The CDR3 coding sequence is TGCGCCAGCAGCTCATGGACTAGCGGCACCGGGGAGCTGTTTTTT.

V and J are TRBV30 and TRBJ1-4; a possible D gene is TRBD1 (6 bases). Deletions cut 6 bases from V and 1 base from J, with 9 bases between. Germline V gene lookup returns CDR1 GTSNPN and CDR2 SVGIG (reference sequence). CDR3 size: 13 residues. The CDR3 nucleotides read TGTGCCTGCAGGGGACTAACTAATGAAAAACTGTTTTTT. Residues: CACRGLTNEKLFF.

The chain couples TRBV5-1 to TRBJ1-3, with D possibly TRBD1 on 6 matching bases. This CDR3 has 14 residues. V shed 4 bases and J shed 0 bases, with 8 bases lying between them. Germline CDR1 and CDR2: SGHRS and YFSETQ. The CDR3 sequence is CASSQGLSGNTIYF. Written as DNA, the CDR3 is TGCGCCAGCAGCCAGGGGCTCTCTGGAAACACCATATATTTT.

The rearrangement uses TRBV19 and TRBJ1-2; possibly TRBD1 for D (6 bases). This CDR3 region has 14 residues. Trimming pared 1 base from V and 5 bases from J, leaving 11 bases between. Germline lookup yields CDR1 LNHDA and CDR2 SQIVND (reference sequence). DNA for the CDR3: TGTGCCAGTAGTATAGCAGGGGTCCGGTATGGCTACACCTTC. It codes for CASSIAGVRYGYTF.

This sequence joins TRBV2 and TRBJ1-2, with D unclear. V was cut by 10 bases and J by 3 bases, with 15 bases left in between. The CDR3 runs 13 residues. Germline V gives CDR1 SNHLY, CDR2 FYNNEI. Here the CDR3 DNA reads TGTGCCATTTTGGTTACTAAGGACTATGGCTACACCTTC. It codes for CAILVTKDYGYTF.

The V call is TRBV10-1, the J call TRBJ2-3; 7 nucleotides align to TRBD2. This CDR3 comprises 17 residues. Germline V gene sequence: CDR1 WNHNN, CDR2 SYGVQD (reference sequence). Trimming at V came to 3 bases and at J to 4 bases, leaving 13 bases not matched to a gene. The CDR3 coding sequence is TGCGCCAGCAGTGATAGCCCCCTCGGGGGGTCCGCAGATACGCAGTATTTT. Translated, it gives CASSDSPLGGSADTQYF.

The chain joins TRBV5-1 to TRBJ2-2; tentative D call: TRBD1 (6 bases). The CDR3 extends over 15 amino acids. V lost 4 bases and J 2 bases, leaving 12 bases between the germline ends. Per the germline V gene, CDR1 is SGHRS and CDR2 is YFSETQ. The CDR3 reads CASSRTDFNTGELFF. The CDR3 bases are TGCGCCAGCAGCAGGACAGACTTCAACACCGGGGAGCTGTTTTTT.

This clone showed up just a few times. CDR3 residues: CAIKATGAEHEQYV. CDR3 DNA sequence: TGTGCCATCAAGGCGACGGGGGCCGAACACGAGCAGTACGTC. This chain uses TRBV10-3 with TRBJ2-7, with D perhaps assigned TRBD1 or TRBD2 (6 bases each). CDR1 ENHRY and CDR2 SYGVKD come from the germline V gene. The CDR3 runs to 14 residues. The V end was cut by 7 bases, the J end by 5 bases, with 18 bases between.

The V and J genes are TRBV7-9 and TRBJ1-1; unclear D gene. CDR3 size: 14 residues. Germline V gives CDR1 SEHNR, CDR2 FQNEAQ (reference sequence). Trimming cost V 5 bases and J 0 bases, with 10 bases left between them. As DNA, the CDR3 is TGTGCCAGCAGCCCCCCCGTCCTGAACACTGAAGCTTTCTTT. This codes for CASSPPVLNTEAFF.

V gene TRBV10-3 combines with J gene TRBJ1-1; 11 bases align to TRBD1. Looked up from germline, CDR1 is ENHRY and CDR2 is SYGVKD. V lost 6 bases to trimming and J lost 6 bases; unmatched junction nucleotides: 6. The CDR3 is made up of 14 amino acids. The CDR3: CAISAGTGGAEAFF. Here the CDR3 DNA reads TGTGCCATCAGCGCCGGGACAGGGGGTGCTGAAGCTTTCTTT.

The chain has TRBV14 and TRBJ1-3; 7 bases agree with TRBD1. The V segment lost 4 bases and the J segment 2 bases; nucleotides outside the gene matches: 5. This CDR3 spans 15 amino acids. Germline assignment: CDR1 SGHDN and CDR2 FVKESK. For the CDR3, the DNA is TGTGCCAGCAGCCCCCAGGGGGAGCCTGGAAACACCATATATTTT. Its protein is CASSPQGEPGNTIYF.

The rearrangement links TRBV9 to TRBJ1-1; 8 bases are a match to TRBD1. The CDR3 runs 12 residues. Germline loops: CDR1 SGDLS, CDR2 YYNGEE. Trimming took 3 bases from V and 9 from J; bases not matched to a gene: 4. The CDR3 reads CASSGQGAQAFF. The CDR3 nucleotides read TGTGCCAGCAGCGGGCAGGGGGCGCAAGCTTTCTTT.

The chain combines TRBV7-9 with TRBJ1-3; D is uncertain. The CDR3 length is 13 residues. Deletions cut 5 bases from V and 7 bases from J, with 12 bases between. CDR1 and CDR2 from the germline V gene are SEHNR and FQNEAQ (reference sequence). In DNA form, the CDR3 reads TGTGCCAGCAGCCTGGGTTTCAGGAACACCATATATTTT. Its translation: CASSLGFRNTIYF.

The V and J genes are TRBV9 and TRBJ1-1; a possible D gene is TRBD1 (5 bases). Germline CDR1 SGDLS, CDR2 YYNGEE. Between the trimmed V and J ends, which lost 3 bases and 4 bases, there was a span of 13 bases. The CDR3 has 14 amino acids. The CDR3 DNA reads TGTGCCAGCAGCGCTCGGACATTGGGCACTGAAGCTTTCTTT. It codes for CASSARTLGTEAFF.

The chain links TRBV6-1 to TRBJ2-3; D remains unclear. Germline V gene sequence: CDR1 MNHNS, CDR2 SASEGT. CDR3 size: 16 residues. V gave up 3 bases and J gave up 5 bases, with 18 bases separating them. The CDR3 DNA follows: TGTGCCAGCAGTGAGAATCCCCTTAGAGCCAAAGATACGCAGTATTTT. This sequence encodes CASSENPLRAKDTQYF.

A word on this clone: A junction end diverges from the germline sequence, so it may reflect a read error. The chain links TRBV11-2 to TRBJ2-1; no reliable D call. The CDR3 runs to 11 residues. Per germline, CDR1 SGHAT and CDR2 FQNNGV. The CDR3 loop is CASSLDPTGVF. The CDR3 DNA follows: TGTGCCAGCAGCTTAGACCCCACCGGCGTCTTC. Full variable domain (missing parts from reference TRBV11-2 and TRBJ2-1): EAGVAQSPRYKIIEKRQSVAFWCNPISGHATLYWYQQILGQGPKLLIQFQNNGVVDDSQLPKDRFSAERLKGVDSTLKIQPAKLEDSAVYLCASSLDPTGVFGPGTRLTVL.

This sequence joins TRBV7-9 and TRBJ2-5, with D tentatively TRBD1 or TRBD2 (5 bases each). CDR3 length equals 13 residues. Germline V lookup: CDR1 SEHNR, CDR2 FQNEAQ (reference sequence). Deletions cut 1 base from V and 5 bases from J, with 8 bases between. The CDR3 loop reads CASSLEEGETQYF. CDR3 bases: TGTGCCAGCAGCTTAGAAGAGGGGGAGACCCAGTACTTC.

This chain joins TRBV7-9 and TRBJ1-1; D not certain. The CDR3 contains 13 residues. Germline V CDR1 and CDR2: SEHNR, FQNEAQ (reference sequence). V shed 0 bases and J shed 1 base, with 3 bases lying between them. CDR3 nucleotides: TGTGCCAGCAGCTTAGCAGAGAACACTGAAGCTTTCTTT. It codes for CASSLAENTEAFF.

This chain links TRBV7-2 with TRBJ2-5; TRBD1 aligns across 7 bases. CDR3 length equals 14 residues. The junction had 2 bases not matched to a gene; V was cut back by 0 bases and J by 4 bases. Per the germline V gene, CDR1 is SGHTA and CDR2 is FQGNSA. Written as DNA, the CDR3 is TGTGCCAGCAGCTTAGCAGGGGACAGAGAGACCCAGTACTTC. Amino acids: CASSLAGDRETQYF.

CDR3 residues: CASSHSGTEAFF. For the CDR3, the DNA is TGTGCCAGCAGTCACAGTGGCACTGAAGCTTTCTTT. The chain has TRBV7-8 and TRBJ1-1; D not resolved. The V gene lost 6 bases and the J gene lost 4 bases, with 9 bases spanning the gap. In germline, CDR1 is SGHVS, CDR2 FQNEAQ. This CDR3 spans 12 amino acids.

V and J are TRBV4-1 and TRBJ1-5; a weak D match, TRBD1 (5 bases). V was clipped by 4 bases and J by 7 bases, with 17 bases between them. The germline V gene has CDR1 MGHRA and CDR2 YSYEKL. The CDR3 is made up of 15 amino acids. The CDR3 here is CASSPLFGGGQPQHF. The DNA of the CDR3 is TGCGCCAGCAGCCCACTTTTCGGGGGTGGACAGCCCCAGCATTTT.

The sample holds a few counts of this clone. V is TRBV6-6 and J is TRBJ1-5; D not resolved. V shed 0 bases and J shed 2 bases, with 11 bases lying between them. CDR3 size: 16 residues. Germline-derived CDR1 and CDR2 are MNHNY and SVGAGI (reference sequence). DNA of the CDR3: TGTGCCAGCAGTTACTCGGCAGGTCAAGGCAATCAGCCCCAGCATTTT. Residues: CASSYSAGQGNQPQHF.

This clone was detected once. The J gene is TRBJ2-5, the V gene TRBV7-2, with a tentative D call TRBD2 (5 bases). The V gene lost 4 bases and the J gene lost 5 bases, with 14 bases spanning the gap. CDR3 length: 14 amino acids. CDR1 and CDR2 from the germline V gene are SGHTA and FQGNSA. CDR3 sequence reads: CASSYGVGVETQYF. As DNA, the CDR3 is TGTGCCAGCAGCTATGGGGTCGGGGTGGAGACCCAGTACTTC.

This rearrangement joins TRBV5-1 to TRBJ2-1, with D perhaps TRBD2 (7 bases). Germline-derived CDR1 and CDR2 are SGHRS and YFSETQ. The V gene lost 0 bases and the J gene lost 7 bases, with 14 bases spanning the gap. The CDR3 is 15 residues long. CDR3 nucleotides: TGCGCCAGCAGCTTGGCCCGGGGGGCGCGGAATGAGCAGTTCTTC. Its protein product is CASSLARGARNEQFF.